These T cell receptor beta chains were read from a single sample in a study of T cells in Graves' hyperthyroidism and ophthalmopathy. TCRdb re-called the multiplex PCR reads through MiXCR, storing one row per CDR3 protein. In the table there are some 760,000 distinct CDR3 sequences, approximately 15% of which are singletons. Source material: blood. The receptors stem from a woman between 18 and 30 years old with Graves' hyperthyroidism. CDR3s include the opening cysteine and the closing phenylalanine or tryptophan. The order of the fields is clone size, D gene, J gene, V gene, CDR3 DNA, CDR3 protein. A D gene is named only where the DNA matches it firmly. Only part of the rows carry a size: once, few, many, or a class if the clone is expanded.

>-|-|TRBJ2-3|TRBV11-2
TGTGCCAGCAGGGGCCGGGACAAGGTACGAGCAGATACGCAGTATTTT
CASRGRDKVRADTQYF
>many|TRBD2|TRBJ2-1|TRBV24-1
TGTGCCACCAGTGACCCTGGTCGGGAGGGATCCTACAATGAGCAGTTCTTC
CATSDPGREGSYNEQFF
>many|TRBD1|TRBJ1-1|TRBV30
TGTGCCTCCACACGATCCGACAGGGGGGAAGCTTTCTTT
CASTRSDRGEAFF
>many|-|TRBJ1-1|TRBV5-4
TGTGCCAGCAGCTTGGGGAGGGTTTCGCGACACTCTGAAGCTTTCTTT
CASSLGRVSRHSEAFF
>-|TRBD1|TRBJ2-7|TRBV7-2
TGTGCCAGCCGACAGGGACAGGCCATCTACGAGCAGTACTTC
CASRQGQAIYEQYF
>-|-|TRBJ1-5|TRBV2
TGTGCCAGCACCAGGACAGCGAGCAATCAGCCCCAGCATTTT
CASTRTASNQPQHF
>-|-|TRBJ1-5|TRBV19
TGTGCCAGTATCGGCGTGGACACGGGGAGCAATCAGCCCCAGCATTTT
CASIGVDTGSNQPQHF
>many|TRBD2|TRBJ2-1|TRBV12-3/TRBV12-4
TGTGCCAGCAGCCTCGGGACTAATGGGGCCAATGAGCAGTTCTTC
CASSLGTNGANEQFF
>many|TRBD2|TRBJ2-2|TRBV20-1
TGCAGTGCAGATAGCGGGGACACCGGGGAGCTGTTTTTT
CSADSGDTGELFF
>many|-|TRBJ1-1|TRBV6-1
TGTGCCAGCAGTTCTTTGGGGGTTAACACTGAAGCTTTCTTT
CASSSLGVNTEAFF
>few|TRBD1|TRBJ1-2|TRBV4-1
TGCGCCAGCAGCCTCGCTGGGGGACAGCGCTATGGCTACACCTTC
CASSLAGGQRYGYTF
>-|-|TRBJ1-3|TRBV7-8
TGTGCCAGCAGCCAGGCAGGGACGGGCTCTGGAAACACCATATATTTT
CASSQAGTGSGNTIYF
>-|TRBD2|TRBJ2-1|TRBV3-1
TGTGCCAGCAGCCATAGGGGACTAGCTTTCTTCTATGAGCAGTTCTTC
CASSHRGLAFFYEQFF
>many|-|TRBJ2-3|TRBV5-5
TGTGCCAGCAGCCCCCGGACAGTCACAGATACGCAGTATTTT
CASSPRTVTDTQYF
>many|-|TRBJ2-5|TRBV7-2
TGTGCCAGCAGCGGCGGTGGTCTAAATTTCGAGACCCAGTACTTC
CASSGGGLNFETQYF
>many|TRBD2|TRBJ2-2|TRBV24-1
TGTGCCACCAGCCAACCTGAAGCGGGAGTGGGAACCGGGGAGCTGTTTTTT
CATSQPEAGVGTGELFF
>-|-|TRBJ1-1|TRBV25-1
TGTGCCAGCAGTGAAGGAATTGAAGCTTTCTTT
CASSEGIEAFF
>few|-|TRBJ1-1|TRBV6-1
TGTGCCAGCAGAAGACAGTCATTAACTAACACTGAAGCTTTCTTT
CASRRQSLTNTEAFF
>many|-|TRBJ1-5|TRBV30
TGTGCCTGGAGTGTGGCAGGATATAGCAATCAGCCCCAGCATTTT
CAWSVAGYSNQPQHF
>many|-|TRBJ1-2|TRBV2
TGTGCCAGCTCGAGCATCTCAGGCGATGGCTACACCTTC
CASSSISGDGYTF
>many|-|TRBJ1-4|TRBV20-1
TGCAGTGCTAGAGATCGAAGATGGAATGAAAAACTGTTTTTT
CSARDRRWNEKLFF
>many|-|TRBJ1-5|TRBV28
TGTGCCAGCAGTTTAGGAGGGGCCGATCGGCCCCAGCATTTT
CASSLGGADRPQHF
>many|-|TRBJ1-3|TRBV2
TGTGCCAGCAGCCCCTTTCTGCCGGGTGAGGAGAGTCATGGAAACACCATATATTTT
CASSPFLPGEESHGNTIYF
>-|TRBD1|TRBJ2-5|TRBV6-1
TGTGCCAGCAGCCAAGAACAGGGGTTTGGGGAGACCCAGTACTTC
CASSQEQGFGETQYF
>-|-|TRBJ2-3|TRBV7-2
TGTGCCAACAACCAAGCCGCAGATACGCAGTATTTT
CANNQAADTQYF
>many|-|TRBJ1-2|TRBV3-1
TGTGCCAGCAGCCAAATTTCCGCCTATGGCTACACCTTC
CASSQISAYGYTF
>-|-|TRBJ2-3|TRBV7-9
TGTGCCAGCAGTGACAAGCTAAGCGATACGCAGTATTTT
CASSDKLSDTQYF
>few|-|TRBJ2-1|TRBV2
TGTGCCAGCTCTCGGACCACTAGCTCCTACAATGAGCAGTTCTTC
CASSRTTSSYNEQFF
>-|TRBD1|TRBJ2-7|TRBV18
TGTGCCAGCTCAGAAACCGGGACAGCATCCTACGAGCAGTACTTC
CASSETGTASYEQYF
>-|TRBD1|TRBJ2-7|TRBV5-1
TGCGCCAGCAGCTTATCGACAGGGGTTAGCTCCTACGAGCAGTACTTC
CASSLSTGVSSYEQYF
>-|-|TRBJ1-5|TRBV19
TGTGCCAGTAAGGAGGGGTTCTCGGGCAATCAGCCCCAGCATTTT
CASKEGFSGNQPQHF
>many|-|TRBJ1-1|TRBV15
TGTGCCACCAGCAGAGATGGCAGGCCGATCATGAACACTGAAGCTTTCTTT
CATSRDGRPIMNTEAFF
>few|TRBD2|TRBJ2-1|TRBV27
TGTGCCAGCAGAGCGGGGGGACTAGCGGGAAGTTACAATGAGCAGTTCTTC
CASRAGGLAGSYNEQFF
>many|TRBD2|TRBJ2-1|TRBV18
TGTGCCAGCTCACCACGACTAGCGGGAGGCTACAATGAGCAGTTCTTC
CASSPRLAGGYNEQFF
>many|TRBD1|TRBJ2-2|TRBV13
TGTGCCAGCAGCTGGGACAGGGTTTCCGGGGAGCTGTTTTTT
CASSWDRVSGELFF
>-|TRBD1|TRBJ2-7|TRBV10-3
TGTGCCATCAGTGACCTTAACCTCGTGGGGACAGGGTCCTTTTTTGAGTACGAGCAGTACTTC
CAISDLNLVGTGSFFEYEQYF
>many|-|TRBJ1-1|TRBV10-3
TGTGCCATCTGGGCAGGGCCTAGCCGTAAAGAGAACACTGAAGCTTTCTTT
CAIWAGPSRKENTEAFF
>few|-|TRBJ1-4|TRBV5-1
TGCGCCAGCAGCTGGAACGAGGGGTTGAGTAATGAAAAACTGTTTTTT
CASSWNEGLSNEKLFF
>many|TRBD2|TRBJ2-7|TRBV20-1
TGCAGTGCTAGGGAAACTAGCGGGAAGGCCTACGAGCAGTACTTC
CSARETSGKAYEQYF
>many|TRBD1|TRBJ1-1|TRBV7-2
TGTGCCAGCAGCCGAGATCGACAGGGCCCTGAAGCTTTCTTT
CASSRDRQGPEAFF
>many|TRBD2|TRBJ2-7|TRBV2
TGTGCCAGCAGTTCCGAGGGAGGGACCTACGAGCAGTACTTC
CASSSEGGTYEQYF
>-|-|TRBJ2-2|TRBV10-3
TGTGCCCTCCTGGACGGCTACGGGGAGCTGTTTTTT
CALLDGYGELFF
>many|-|TRBJ1-2|TRBV7-2
TGTGCCAGCAGCTCGGGAAGGGGGGTCTATGGCTACACCTTC
CASSSGRGVYGYTF
>many|TRBD2|TRBJ2-3|TRBV9
TGTGCCAGCAGCGTAGCTAGTCGGCTAGCGGCAGATACGCAGTATTTT
CASSVASRLAADTQYF
>few|-|TRBJ1-5|TRBV29-1
TGCAGCGTGGGGCACGATCAGCCCCAGCATTTT
CSVGHDQPQHF
>many|-|TRBJ1-1|TRBV30
TGTGCCTGGAGTAGGTGGGCTGAAGCTTTCTTT
CAWSRWAEAFF
>few|-|TRBJ2-1|TRBV4-2
TGTGCCAGCAGCCAAGCCGCGGGGATACAAGAGCAGTTCTTC
CASSQAAGIQEQFF
>few|-|TRBJ1-5|TRBV20-1
TGCAGTGCTAGACTGGGGCTCGGCAATCAGCCCCAGCATTTT
CSARLGLGNQPQHF
>many|TRBD2|TRBJ2-1|TRBV7-9
TGTGCCAGCAGCTCCGGGACTAGCGCGGGTGAGCAGTTCTTC
CASSSGTSAGEQFF